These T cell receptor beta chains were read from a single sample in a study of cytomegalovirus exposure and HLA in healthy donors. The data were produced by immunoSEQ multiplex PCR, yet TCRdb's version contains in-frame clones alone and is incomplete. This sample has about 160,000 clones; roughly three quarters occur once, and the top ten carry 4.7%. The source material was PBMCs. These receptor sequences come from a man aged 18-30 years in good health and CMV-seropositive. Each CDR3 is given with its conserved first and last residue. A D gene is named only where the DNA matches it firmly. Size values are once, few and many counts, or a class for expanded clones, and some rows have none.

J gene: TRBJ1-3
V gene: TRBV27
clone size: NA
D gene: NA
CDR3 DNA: TGTGCCAGCAGTTTATCTTATGGAAACACCATATATTTT
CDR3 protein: CASSLSYGNTIYF

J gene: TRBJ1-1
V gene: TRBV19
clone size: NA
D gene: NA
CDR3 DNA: TGTGCCAGTAGTTTGGGAACCAGGGTTGCAGCTTTCTTT
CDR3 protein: CASSLGTRVAAFF

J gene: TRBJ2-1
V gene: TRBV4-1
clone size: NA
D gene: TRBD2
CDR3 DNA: TGCGCCAGCAGCCAAGAGAGGACTAGCGAACCCAATGAGCAGTTCTTC
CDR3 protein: CASSQERTSEPNEQFF

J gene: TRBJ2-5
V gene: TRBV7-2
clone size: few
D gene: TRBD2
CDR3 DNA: TGTGCCAGCAGCCCAGGACTAGCGGGGGTGCAAGAGACCCAGTACTTC
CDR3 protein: CASSPGLAGVQETQYF

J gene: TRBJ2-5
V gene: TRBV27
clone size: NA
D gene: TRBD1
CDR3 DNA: TGTGCCAGCACTCCGGGACAGGGGGGCCGAGAGACCCAGTACTTC
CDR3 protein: CASTPGQGGRETQYF

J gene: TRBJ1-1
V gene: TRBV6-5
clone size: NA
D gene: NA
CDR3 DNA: TGTGCCAGCAGTGACCCCCCGCAGGAAAAAGCTTTCTTT
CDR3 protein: CASSDPPQEKAFF

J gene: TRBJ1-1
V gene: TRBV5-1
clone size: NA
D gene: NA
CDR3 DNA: TGCGCCAGCAGCTTGGCCCAGACTAGGAACACTGAAGCTTTCTTT
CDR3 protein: CASSLAQTRNTEAFF

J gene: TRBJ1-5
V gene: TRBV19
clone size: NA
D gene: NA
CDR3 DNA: TGTGCCAGTAGTATCGGAGGCACCGGCAATCAGCCCCAGCATTTT
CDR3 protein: CASSIGGTGNQPQHF

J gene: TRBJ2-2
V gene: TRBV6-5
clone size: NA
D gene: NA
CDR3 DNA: TGTGCCACCAGACGAGGGGGTAGCGCAGGGGAGCTGTTTTTT
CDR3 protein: CATRRGGSAGELFF

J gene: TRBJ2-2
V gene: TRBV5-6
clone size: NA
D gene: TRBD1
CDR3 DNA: TGTGCCAGCAGCAAAGACAGGGTGGACACCGGGGAGCTGTTTTTT
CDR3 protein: CASSKDRVDTGELFF

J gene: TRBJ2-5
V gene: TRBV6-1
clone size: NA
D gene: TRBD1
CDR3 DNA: TGTGCCAGCAGTGGGGGACAGGGGGCAGAGACCCAGTACTTC
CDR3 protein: CASSGGQGAETQYF

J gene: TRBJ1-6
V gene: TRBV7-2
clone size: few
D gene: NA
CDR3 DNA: TGTGCCAGCAGCGGCAGGCTTAGCTCCTATAATTCACCCCTCCACTTT
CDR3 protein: CASSGRLSSYNSPLHF

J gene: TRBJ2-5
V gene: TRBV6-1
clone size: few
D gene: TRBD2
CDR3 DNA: TGTGCCAGCAGACTAGCGGGGGGGACTGAGACCCAGTACTTC
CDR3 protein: CASRLAGGTETQYF

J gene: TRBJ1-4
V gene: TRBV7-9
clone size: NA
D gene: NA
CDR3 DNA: TGTGCCAGCAGCGCGCGACGGAGGGATCAGGCTAATGAAAAACTGTTTTTT
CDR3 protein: CASSARRRDQANEKLFF

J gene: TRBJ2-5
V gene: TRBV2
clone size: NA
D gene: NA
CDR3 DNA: TGTGCCAGCAGTGAATTGACAGCACAAGAGACCCAGTACTTC
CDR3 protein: CASSELTAQETQYF

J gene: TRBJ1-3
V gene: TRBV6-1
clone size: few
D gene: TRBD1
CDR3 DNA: TGTGCCAGCATCGGGGACAGGGGAAACACCATATATTTT
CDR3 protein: CASIGDRGNTIYF

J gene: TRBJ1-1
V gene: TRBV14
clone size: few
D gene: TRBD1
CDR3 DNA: TGTGCCAGCAGCCCTGACAGGGAGGACACTGAAGCTTTCTTT
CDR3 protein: CASSPDREDTEAFF